The 25 T cell receptor beta chains reported below all come from one sample, sequenced in a study of T cell repertoires in cytomegalovirus infection. These receptors lack a known antigen. In TCRdb, the reads were re-called with MiXCR into one record per CDR3 protein. The data hold around 120,000 distinct CDR3 sequences, with under 50% observed a single time. Sequenced material: CD8+ T cells from cultured PBMCs, taken from culture after CMV antigen stimulation. These TCRs come from a human donor in good health (CMV status not recorded). Some clones in this sample may be carry-over from other donors' samples.

This clonotype has only a few counts. The rearrangement links TRBV4-2 to TRBJ2-3; D is undetermined. The V end was cut by 3 bases, the J end by 5 bases, with 15 bases between. This CDR3 comprises 15 residues. Germline values: CDR1 LGHNA, CDR2 YNFKEQ. The CDR3 coding sequence is TGTGCCAGCAGCCAGATACCGGGCCCCCAAGATACGCAGTATTTT. It specifies CASSQIPGPQDTQYF.

The chain recombines TRBV2 with TRBJ2-2; perhaps TRBD1 as D (6 bases). V gave up 10 bases and J gave up 6 bases, with 18 bases separating them. Per germline, CDR1 SNHLY and CDR2 FYNNEI. The CDR3 has 14 residues. The CDR3 spells CAIVEQGRPGELFF. CDR3 in DNA: TGTGCCATCGTCGAACAGGGTAGACCCGGGGAGCTGTTTTTT.

The chain links TRBV7-2 to TRBJ1-2, with D unresolved. Germline CDR1 is SGHTA and CDR2 is FQGNSA. The CDR3 is 10 amino acids. Trimming pared 8 bases from V and 4 bases from J, leaving 5 bases between. The CDR3 spells CASSRYGYTF. The CDR3 DNA follows: TGTGCCAGCTCCCGCTATGGCTACACCTTC.

In its sample, this clonotype was seen a few times. The chain links TRBV6-1 to TRBJ2-1; 10 bases agree with TRBD1. Germline loops: CDR1 MNHNS, CDR2 SASEGT. The CDR3 has 15 residues. V lost 6 bases and J lost 10; bases outside the gene matches: 12. The CDR3 reads CASRPRDRGWREQFF. CDR3 in DNA: TGTGCCAGCAGACCCCGGGACAGGGGATGGCGGGAGCAGTTCTTC.

The chain carries TRBV27 and TRBJ2-2; unclear D gene. Germline-derived CDR1 and CDR2 are MNHEY and SMNVEV (reference sequence). The CDR3 contains 13 residues. The V end lost 3 bases, the J end lost 6 bases, and 8 bases lay between the germline ends. In DNA form, the CDR3 reads TGTGCCAGCAGTTTTGGAAGATCCGGGGAGCTGTTTTTT. Translated, it gives CASSFGRSGELFF.

The chain links TRBV2 to TRBJ1-1; D might be TRBD1 (5 bases). This CDR3 region has 13 residues. The V end lost 7 bases, the J end lost 10 bases, and 19 bases lay between the germline ends. Germline loops: CDR1 SNHLY, CDR2 FYNNEI. For the CDR3, the DNA is TGTGCCAGCACACTGGGGGAGGGCTGGGGAGCTTTCTTT. This codes for CASTLGEGWGAFF.

The J gene is TRBJ1-1, the V gene TRBV28; 11 bases agree with TRBD1. The ends lost 5 bases at V and 6 bases at J; junction bases unmatched: 5. Germline CDR1 and CDR2: MDHEN and SYDVKM. CDR3 length: 14 residues. The CDR3 here is CASSPPGQGAEAFF. The CDR3 nucleotides read TGTGCCAGCAGTCCCCCGGGACAGGGGGCTGAAGCTTTCTTT.

This clonotype was recorded a few times. V usage is TRBV6-1 and J usage is TRBJ1-5; D might be TRBD1 (5 bases). This CDR3 is built from 15 residues. Germline CDR1 reads MNHNS; CDR2 reads SASEGT. Trimming stripped 6 bases from V and 0 bases from J, with 12 bases between. This CDR3 is CASRRRGSSNQPQHF. In DNA, the CDR3 is TGTGCCAGCAGAAGACGGGGGTCTAGCAATCAGCCCCAGCATTTT.

J is TRBJ1-1 and V is TRBV27, with 7 bases aligning to TRBD1. CDR1 is MNHEY and CDR2 is SMNVEV in the germline V gene (reference sequence). The CDR3 is 12 residues long. With V trimmed by 6 bases and J by 7 bases, 5 bases remained unmatched. Written as DNA, the CDR3 is TGTGCCAGCAGGGACAGGTGGGATGAAGCTTTCTTT. Translating gives CASRDRWDEAFF.

As regards this clonotype: A much more abundant neighbour one base away suggests this may be a read error. This rearrangement joins TRBV7-2 to TRBJ1-6; D gene ambiguous. Germline values: CDR1 SGHTA, CDR2 FQGNSA. CDR3 length: 13 residues. With 5 bases removed from V and 8 bases from J, the gap between germline ends came to 10 bases. The CDR3 DNA follows: TGTGCCAGCAGCGTTAAGGGCTATTCACCCCTCCACTTT. It yields the protein CASSVKGYSPLHF.

This clonotype came up a few times. The DNA of the CDR3 is TGTGCCAGCAGCTGGCGAACGACAGGGGATGAAAAACTGTTTTTT. It is translated as CASSWRTTGDEKLFF. The rearrangement links TRBV7-2 to TRBJ1-4; 8 bases are shared with TRBD1. Trimming cost V 4 bases and J 6 bases; bases outside gene matches: 7. This CDR3 is built from 15 residues. Germline V gene lookup returns CDR1 SGHTA and CDR2 FQGNSA.

This rearrangement joins TRBV7-9 to TRBJ1-1; D call uncertain. CDR1 and CDR2 from the germline V gene are SEHNR and FQNEAQ (reference sequence). This CDR3 comprises 14 residues. With 0 bases removed from V and 1 base from J, the gap between germline ends came to 6 bases. The CDR3 reads CASSLAGPNTEAFF. The DNA for the CDR3 is TGTGCCAGCAGCTTAGCCGGGCCGAACACTGAAGCTTTCTTT.

The V and J genes are TRBV2 and TRBJ2-3, with 9 bases fitting TRBD1. J lost 6 bases, V lost 8 bases, and 12 bases had no gene match. CDR3 size: 15 residues. Per the germline V gene, CDR1 is SNHLY and CDR2 is FYNNEI. The CDR3 is CASFPDRGWSDTQYF. CDR3 coding DNA: TGTGCCAGCTTCCCCGACAGGGGGTGGTCGGATACGCAGTATTTT.

This clonotype has more than one count but fewer than ten. The CDR3 sequence is CASSQERYDDTQYF. In DNA, the CDR3 is TGTGCCAGCAGCCAAGAACGGTACGACGATACGCAGTATTTT. The gene calls are TRBV14 and TRBJ2-3, with D uncertain. This CDR3 has 14 residues. V dropped 0 bases and J dropped 6 bases, with 10 bases sitting between them. CDR1 is SGHDN and CDR2 is FVKESK in the germline V gene.

The chain has TRBV6-1 and TRBJ2-3; D might be TRBD2 (6 bases). The V end was cut by 5 bases, the J end by 2 bases, with 14 bases between. The CDR3 has 15 residues. Germline CDR1 and CDR2: MNHNS and SASEGT. CDR3 sequence reads: CASSPFTGDTDTQYF. The DNA for the CDR3 is TGTGCCAGCAGTCCTTTCACGGGGGACACAGATACGCAGTATTTT.

The V call is TRBV11-2, the J call TRBJ2-3; 12 nucleotides match TRBD2. V dropped 5 bases and J dropped 7; count of bases not matched to a gene: 4. Germline V gene lookup returns CDR1 SGHAT and CDR2 FQNNGV. This CDR3 contains 14 residues. The CDR3 nucleotides are TGTGCCAGCAGCCTACTAGCGGGGGGCAATACGCAGTATTTT. Translation gives CASSLLAGGNTQYF.

Many counts were recorded for this clonotype. The J gene is TRBJ1-1, the V gene TRBV15, with 8 bases that match TRBD1. This CDR3 contains 16 residues. With 4 bases clipped from V and 5 bases from J, the junction kept 12 bases outside the gene matches. Germline V gives CDR1 LNHNV, CDR2 YYDKDF (reference sequence). Here the CDR3 reads CATSTHPTGVMTEAFF. CDR3 nucleotides: TGTGCCACCAGCACCCACCCGACAGGGGTTATGACTGAAGCTTTCTTT.

This chain links TRBV20-1 with TRBJ2-7; D call uncertain. CDR1 and CDR2 (germline): DFQATT, SNEGSKA (reference sequence). This CDR3 is 13 amino acids long. V shed 6 bases and J shed 2 bases, with 14 bases lying between them. DNA of the CDR3: TGCAGTGCCAACGAGGACCGAGCCTACGAGCAGTACTTC. Translation: CSANEDRAYEQYF.

This clonotype has just a few counts. V and J are TRBV7-2 and TRBJ2-5; D unresolved. The CDR3 is 14 residues long. The V end was cut by 1 base, the J end by 0 bases, with 6 bases between. Germline V lookup: CDR1 SGHTA, CDR2 FQGNSA. This chain's CDR3 is CASSLERYQETQYF. CDR3 DNA: TGTGCCAGCAGCTTAGAACGTTACCAAGAGACCCAGTACTTC.

The rearrangement uses TRBV20-1 and TRBJ2-7; D is unclear. This CDR3 comprises 13 residues. V was shortened by 6 bases and J by 2 bases, with 14 bases between the two germline ends. Germline-derived CDR1 and CDR2 are DFQATT and SNEGSKA (reference sequence). CDR3 DNA sequence: TGCAGTGCGCGAACCGGGCTCACCTACGAGCAGTACTTC. Amino acid sequence: CSARTGLTYEQYF.

This clonotype was recorded only once. The chain joins TRBV12-3 or TRBV12-4 to TRBJ1-1, with a weak D call TRBD1 (6 bases). With 6 bases removed from V and 1 base from J, the gap between germline ends came to 12 bases. This CDR3 is 14 amino acids long. DNA for the CDR3: TGTGCCAGCAGCGAGGGGGGGGGGAACACTGAAGCTTTCTTT. This translates into CASSEGGGNTEAFF.

The V and J genes are TRBV19 and TRBJ1-2, with unresolved D. The CDR3 length is 12 residues. The V gene lost 3 bases and the J gene lost 4 bases, with 6 bases spanning the gap. Germline lookup yields CDR1 LNHDA and CDR2 SQIVND (reference sequence). The CDR3 sequence: CASSISGYGYTF. The DNA for the CDR3 is TGTGCCAGTAGTATTTCGGGCTATGGCTACACCTTC.

V is TRBV25-1 and J is TRBJ2-3; either TRBD1 or TRBD2 may supply D (5 bases each). The CDR3 runs 16 residues. Germline-derived CDR1 and CDR2 are MGHDK and SYGVNS. V was shortened by 1 base and J by 5 bases, with 16 bases between the two germline ends. In nucleotides, the CDR3 is TGTGCCAGCAGTGAATGGGGCGAGGGGTTGGGAGATACGCAGTATTTT. This gives the protein CASSEWGEGLGDTQYF. The whole variable domain, filled in from reference TRBV25-1 and TRBJ2-3, reads EADIYQTPRYLVIGTGKKITLECSQTMGHDKMYWYQQDPGMELHLIHYSYGVNSTEKGDLSSESTVSRIRTEHFPLTLESARPSHTSQYLCASSEWGEGLGDTQYFGPGTRLTVL.

This chain uses TRBV11-2 with TRBJ1-1; TRBD1 is a possible D gene (5 bases). V lost 8 bases, J lost 5 bases, and 18 bases lay in between. Germline V gene lookup returns CDR1 SGHAT and CDR2 FQNNGV. CDR3 length: 14 amino acids. CDR3 loop: CASPPTYGGTEAFF. The CDR3 coding sequence is TGTGCCAGCCCACCCACCTATGGGGGTACTGAAGCTTTCTTT.

This clonotype was recorded a few times. The rearrangement joins TRBV6-5 to TRBJ2-4, with D possibly being TRBD2 (5 bases). V was trimmed by 2 bases and J by 4 bases, leaving 18 bases between them. Germline V lookup: CDR1 MNHEY, CDR2 SVGAGI. The CDR3 totals 17 residues. The CDR3: CASSYDGSTGFKNIQYF. In DNA, the CDR3 is TGTGCCAGCAGTTACGACGGCTCTACGGGATTTAAAAACATTCAGTACTTC.